This T cell receptor beta chain is from a study of response to subunit inactivated influenza vaccine. Points from the study as a whole: Seasonal influenza vaccination, on each occasion, was suggested by the authors to recruit few new T cells.

The CDR3 length is 13 residues. Germline CDR1 and CDR2: MDHEN and SYDVKM. The V end was cut by 6 bases, the J end by 7 bases, with 16 bases between. MiXCR, applied by TCRdb to the RT-PCR reads, yields one record per CDR3 protein. This table has 650,000 to 700,000 distinct CDR3 sequences, 15% to 18% appearing once. With regard to this clonotype: The antigen is undetermined.

This specimen consisted of PBMCs from blood, obtained 11 to 12 days after vaccination. This chain joins TRBV28 and TRBJ2-7, with D perhaps assigned TRBD1 or TRBD2 (6 bases each). The sequence was obtained from a man aged 45 to 65 who received an inactivated influenza vaccine. The CDR3 DNA reads TGTGCCAGCAGAGAACCCGGGGGCCGGGAGCAGTACTTC. As protein: CASREPGGREQYF.